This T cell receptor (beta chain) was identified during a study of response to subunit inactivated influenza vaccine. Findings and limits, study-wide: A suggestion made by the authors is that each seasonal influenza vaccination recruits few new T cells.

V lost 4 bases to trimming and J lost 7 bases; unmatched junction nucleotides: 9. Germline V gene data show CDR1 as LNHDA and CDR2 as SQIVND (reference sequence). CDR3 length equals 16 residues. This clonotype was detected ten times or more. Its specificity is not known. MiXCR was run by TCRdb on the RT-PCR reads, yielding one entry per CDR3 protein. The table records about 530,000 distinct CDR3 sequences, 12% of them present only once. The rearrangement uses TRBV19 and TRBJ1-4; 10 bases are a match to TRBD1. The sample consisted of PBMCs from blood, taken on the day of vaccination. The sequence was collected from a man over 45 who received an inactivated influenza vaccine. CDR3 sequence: CASSTLPGQGTEKLFF. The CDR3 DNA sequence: TGTGCCAGTAGTACCCTCCCGGGACAGGGGACTGAAAAACTGTTTTTT.